The 5 T cell receptor beta chains presented below share a single source sample, sequenced in a study of blood T cell repertoires in COVID-19. Repertoires were generated with immunoSEQ multiplex PCR, while TCRdb's copy carries only in-frame clones and drops some. The sample lists some 200,000 clones; approximately 84% were seen once. What was sequenced was peripheral blood. The receptors come from a human donor with acute or convalescent COVID-19. The donor label of this sample is uncertain.

The chain employs TRBV6-5 and TRBJ1-6; 10 positions match TRBD1. Germline values: CDR1 MNHEY, CDR2 SVGAGI. With V trimmed by 7 bases and J by 7 bases, 4 bases remained unmatched. The CDR3 spans 14 residues. The CDR3 loop reads CASTPGQGNSPLHF. The CDR3 bases are TGTGCCAGCACGCCGGGACAGGGGAATTCACCCCTCCACTTT.

The chain employs TRBV5-1 and TRBJ1-2, with D perhaps TRBD1 (5 bases). Trimming took 4 bases from V and 8 from J, leaving 21 bases between them. This CDR3 is built from 15 residues. Germline CDR1 is SGHRS and CDR2 is YFSETQ. CDR3 bases: TGCGCCAGCAGCGCGCTGGGGGGAATAACGGAAGGCTACACCTTC. Protein product: CASSALGGITEGYTF.

This chain connects TRBV6-1 to TRBJ1-2; D uncertain. Germline V gives CDR1 MNHNS, CDR2 SASEGT. This CDR3 comprises 13 residues. Trimming stripped 3 bases from V and 5 bases from J, with 10 bases between. The CDR3 loop is CASSESAGYGYTF. CDR3 in DNA: TGTGCCAGCAGTGAGTCGGCGGGATATGGCTACACCTTC.

As regards this clone: Additional DNA sequences in this sample encode the identical CDR3. J is TRBJ2-3 and V is TRBV9; possibly TRBD2 for D (6 bases). Germline V CDR1 and CDR2: SGDLS, YYNGEE. V shed 0 bases and J shed 0 bases, with 8 bases lying between them. CDR3 length equals 15 residues. DNA for the CDR3: TGTGCCAGCAGCGTAGTCGGAGGGAGCACAGATACGCAGTATTTT. Translated: CASSVVGGSTDTQYF.

With respect to this clone: Since the CDR3 does not end with the conserved phenylalanine or tryptophan, this likely comes from a read error. The DNA is omitted, as the CDR3 cannot be located on it reliably, and the CDR3 follows TCRdb's listing. The V call is TRBV20-1, the J call TRBJ1-1. Germline V gene sequence: CDR1 DFQATT, CDR2 SNEGSKA (reference sequence). The CDR3 adds up to 10 amino acids, both ends counted. The CDR3 region is CSATLLLPTI.